The 16 T cell receptor beta chains reported below all come from one sample, sequenced in a study of blood T cell repertoires in COVID-19. The table came from immunoSEQ multiplex PCR; TCRdb's copy has only in-frame clones and leaves some out. The sample gives 100,000 or so clones, 80% to 95% of which show up once; 5% to 7% is in the top ten. Sequences were obtained from peripheral blood. These receptors were collected from a man between 65 and 79 years old with acute or convalescent COVID-19.

This clone was observed once. The chain carries TRBV7-9 and TRBJ2-1; 8 positions agree with TRBD2. The junction had 3 bases not matched to a gene; V was cut back by 5 bases and J by 6 bases. CDR1 is SEHNR, CDR2 FQNEAQ, per germline (reference sequence). The CDR3 runs to 13 residues. The CDR3 protein is CASSPRGGNEQFF. CDR3 DNA: TGTGCCAGCAGCCCTCGGGGGGGCAATGAGCAGTTCTTC.

J is TRBJ1-6 and V is TRBV6-2 or TRBV6-3; no clear D. The CDR3 has 18 amino acids. Germline V CDR1 and CDR2: MNHEY, SVGEGT. Between the trimmed V and J ends, which lost 0 bases and 2 bases, there was a span of 14 bases. The DNA of the CDR3 is TGTGCCAGCAGTTACTCGTCGGGGATAAGGACCTATAATTCACCCCTCCACTTT. Its protein product is CASSYSSGIRTYNSPLHF.

The chain is built from TRBV11-3 and TRBJ2-7; TRBD1 might be the D (5 bases). Germline V lookup: CDR1 SGHNT, CDR2 YENEEA. V lost 0 bases to trimming and J lost 3 bases, with 6 bases between them. The CDR3 sequence is 13 residues long. This CDR3 is CASSLDTGYEQYF. The CDR3 region has the DNA TGTGCCAGCAGCTTAGACACAGGCTACGAGCAGTACTTC.

This chain joins TRBV5-1 and TRBJ1-2; 9 bases are shared with TRBD1. The trim removed 0 bases at V and 7 bases at J, leaving 1 base unmatched. Germline V gene sequence: CDR1 SGHRS, CDR2 YFSETQ. This CDR3 spans 13 amino acids. The CDR3 DNA reads as TGCGCCAGCAGCTTGGAACAGGGGGCTGGCTACACCTTC. Translated, it gives CASSLEQGAGYTF.

V gene TRBV12-5 combines with J gene TRBJ1-4; D gene ambiguous. The CDR3 sequence is 11 residues long. CDR1 is LGHNT and CDR2 is FRNRAP in the germline V gene. With 4 bases removed from V and 11 bases from J, the gap between germline ends came to 8 bases. In DNA form, the CDR3 reads TGTGCTAGTGGTTATGGAGGTAAACTGTTTTTT. The encoded protein is CASGYGGKLFF.

This rearrangement joins TRBV23-1 to TRBJ1-2, with TRBD1 identical over 7 bases. TRBV23-1 is given ORF status, its function remaining uncertain. The CDR3 has 13 residues. Trimming cost V 8 bases and J 4 bases; bases outside gene matches: 7. CDR3 sequence reads: CASGSGTVYGYTF. The CDR3, as DNA: TGCGCCAGCGGCTCCGGGACAGTCTATGGCTACACCTTC.

The chain joins TRBV7-6 to TRBJ2-1; TRBD2 agrees at 7 bases. The ends lost 7 bases at V and 3 bases at J; junction bases unmatched: 9. The CDR3 runs 15 residues. Germline V gene lookup returns CDR1 SGHVS and CDR2 FNYEAQ. The CDR3 bases are TGTGCCAGCACCCAGCTCGGGGGGAGCTACAATGAGCAGTTCTTC. It is translated as CASTQLGGSYNEQFF.

V usage is TRBV23-1 and J usage is TRBJ1-5; 11 bases map to TRBD1. TRBV23-1 carries the ORF label, with uncertain function. The CDR3 is 18 residues long. V lost 7 bases and J lost 5; bases outside the gene matches: 16. CDR3 sequence (DNA): TGCGCCAGCAATCTCTCCGGGACAGGGGGTAGGGTAGATCAGCCCCAGCATTTT. Translating it yields CASNLSGTGGRVDQPQHF.

The CDR3 DNA follows: TGTGCCAGCAGCAAAGTATCGCCGGGACAGACTAAGGGGTCACCCCTCCACTTT. Protein sequence: CASSKVSPGQTKGSPLHF. The chain joins TRBV21-1 to TRBJ1-6; the table's D call of TRBD1 was not tested on the DNA. TRBV21-1 is classified as a pseudogene. This CDR3 contains 18 residues.

The chain couples TRBV29-1 to TRBJ2-3, with D hard to call. Germline V gene lookup returns CDR1 SQVTM and CDR2 ANQGSEA. This CDR3 has 12 residues. V lost 3 bases to trimming and J lost 0 bases, with 4 bases between them. The DNA of the CDR3 is TGCAGCGTTGATCCGAGCACAGATACGCAGTATTTT. Its protein product is CSVDPSTDTQYF.

This chain links TRBV18 with TRBJ2-7, with 13 bases matching TRBD2. CDR3 length: 19 amino acids. Unmatched junction bases numbered 10, after V lost 2 bases and J lost 0 bases. Germline V gives CDR1 KGHSH, CDR2 LQKENI. Here the CDR3 reads CASSPSIGLAGANSYEQYF. CDR3 in DNA: TGTGCCAGCTCACCATCTATCGGACTAGCGGGGGCAAACTCCTACGAGCAGTACTTC.

This chain links TRBV11-2 with TRBJ2-1, with D hard to call. The CDR3 totals 14 residues. V gave up 4 bases and J gave up 7 bases, with 14 bases separating them. Germline loops: CDR1 SGHAT, CDR2 FQNNGV. Here the CDR3 DNA reads TGTGCCAGCAGCTCGAGGATAGAGGCGAATGAGCAGTTCTTC. Its protein is CASSSRIEANEQFF.

The chain couples TRBV6-6 to TRBJ2-5; D is undetermined. Germline V gene data show CDR1 as MNHNY and CDR2 as SVGAGI (reference sequence). Trimming left V 5 bases short and J 2 bases short, with 9 bases between. This CDR3 contains 13 residues. The CDR3 loop reads CASSTSDQETQYF. CDR3 bases: TGTGCCAGCAGTACCAGCGATCAAGAGACCCAGTACTTC.

The gene calls are TRBV24-1 and TRBJ2-7; D may be TRBD1 (5 bases). This CDR3 is 13 amino acids long. The germline gives CDR1 KGHDR, CDR2 SFDVKD. The ends were cut back, 5 bases at V and 4 bases at J, with 11 bases in the middle. CDR3 in DNA: TGTGCCACCAGTGCCCAGGGTGGGTACGAGCAGTACTTC. Amino acid sequence: CATSAQGGYEQYF.

With regard to this clone: Other nucleotide sequences in the sample specify the same CDR3. The V gene is TRBV28, the J gene TRBJ2-1; 11 bases are shared with TRBD2. The J segment lost 4 bases and the V segment lost 4 bases, leaving 6 bases of the junction unmatched. This CDR3 region has 16 residues. Per the germline V gene, CDR1 is MDHEN and CDR2 is SYDVKM. The CDR3 nucleotides read TGTGCCAGCAGTTCCCTATTAGCGGGAGGGTACAATGAGCAGTTCTTC. This sequence encodes CASSSLLAGGYNEQFF.

This CDR3 reads CASSPSPRTGELFF. CDR3 nucleotide sequence: TGTGCCAGCAGTCCATCCCCCCGGACCGGGGAGCTGTTTTTT. V usage is TRBV28 and J usage is TRBJ2-2, with D unclear. Per the germline V gene, CDR1 is MDHEN and CDR2 is SYDVKM. Deletions cut 5 bases from V and 5 bases from J, with 12 bases between. The CDR3 has 14 amino acids.